Below are 26 T cell receptor beta chains sequenced from a single sample in a study of blood T cells in healthy people across ages. Then a second PCR, running about 6 to 12 cycles, was carried out with a sample-barcoded 5' primer and a J-beta primer mix. TCRdb itself ran the 5' RACE reads through MiXCR, one entry per CDR3 protein. The data contain approximately 600,000 distinct CDR3 sequences, roughly three fifths of them singletons. The sequenced sample was blood. The receptors were gathered from a man aged 55-75 years in good health.

The chain uses TRBV4-2 and TRBJ2-1; 8 nucleotides agree with TRBD1. V was clipped by 1 base and J by 7 bases; unmatched bases: 6. The germline V gene has CDR1 LGHNA and CDR2 YNFKEQ. CDR3 size: 15 residues. The CDR3 nucleotides are TGTGCCAGCAGCCAAGGGAGGACAGGGTCTAATGAGCAGTTCTTC. It codes for CASSQGRTGSNEQFF.

This clonotype was observed a few times. The chain uses TRBV20-1 and TRBJ2-7, with TRBD2 matching over 14 bases. Germline V gene lookup returns CDR1 DFQATT and CDR2 SNEGSKA (reference sequence). The trim removed 3 bases at V and 0 bases at J, leaving 4 bases unmatched. This CDR3 is built from 16 residues. For the CDR3, the DNA is TGCAGTGCTAGGACTAGCGGGGGGGCCAACTCCTACGAGCAGTACTTC. Translated: CSARTSGGANSYEQYF.

The chain has TRBV12-3 or TRBV12-4 and TRBJ2-5; D may be TRBD1 or TRBD2 (5 bases each). This CDR3 comprises 16 residues. The V and J ends lost 1 base and 3 bases respectively, with 15 bases between them. The CDR3 sequence: CASSLGPGDLEETQYF. CDR3 DNA: TGTGCCAGCAGTTTAGGTCCCGGGGACCTGGAAGAGACCCAGTACTTC.

The chain joins TRBV27 to TRBJ1-4, with 8 bases fitting TRBD1. CDR1 is MNHEY, CDR2 SMNVEV, per germline (reference sequence). The CDR3 runs to 16 residues. After removal of 3 bases from V and 9 bases from J, the junction contained 12 bases not matched to a gene. Here the CDR3 reads CASSLAGTGGVQKLFF. Here the CDR3 DNA reads TGTGCCAGCAGTTTGGCCGGGACAGGCGGTGTCCAAAAACTGTTTTTT.

This clonotype was seen only once. No conserved phenylalanine or tryptophan is present at the end of the CDR3, so a read error is the likely explanation. This chain connects TRBV7-2 to TRBJ2-5; TRBD2 aligns across 10 bases. CDR1 and CDR2 (germline): SGHTA, FQGNSA. The CDR3 is 15 residues long. The J segment lost 11 bases and the V segment lost 4 bases, leaving 13 bases of the junction unmatched. CDR3 DNA sequence: TGTGCCAGCAGCTCTAGGAGCGGGGGGGCCAGTGAGCAGTACTTG. Its translation is CASSSRSGGASEQYL.

Regarding this clonotype: One end of the junction varies from germline; a read error may be responsible. The gene calls are TRBV6-6 and TRBJ2-4; the D is unclear. Germline CDR1 and CDR2: MNHNY and SVGAGI (reference sequence). The CDR3 sequence is 13 residues long. CDR3 in amino acids: CASSYGQLNVQYF. CDR3 DNA: TGTGCCAGCAGTTACGGGCAGTTAAACGTTCAGTACTTC.

This clonotype appeared a single time. The chain couples TRBV12-3 or TRBV12-4 to TRBJ2-5; 9 nucleotides line up with TRBD1. V trimming: 7 bases; J trimming: 2 bases; junction bases outside the gene matches: 11. The CDR3 has 16 residues. The CDR3 DNA follows: TGTGCCAGCATCTATTCGGGGACAGGGTCTCAAGAGACCCAGTACTTC. It codes for CASIYSGTGSQETQYF.

J is TRBJ1-2 and V is TRBV29-1, with D possibly matching TRBD1 (5 bases). Between the trimmed V and J ends, which lost 4 bases and 2 bases, there was a span of 11 bases. The germline CDR1 and CDR2 sequences are SQVTM and ANQGSEA. There are 13 residues in the CDR3. CDR3 amino acids: CSVGGNLNYGYTF. In DNA, the CDR3 is TGCAGCGTTGGGGGCAACCTAAACTATGGCTACACCTTC.

The gene calls are TRBV25-1 and TRBJ2-1; 7 bases match TRBD1. Per germline, CDR1 MGHDK and CDR2 SYGVNS. The V gene end was trimmed by 8 bases and the J gene end by 3 bases; junction bases not matched to a gene: 7. The CDR3 has 14 amino acids. The CDR3 nucleotides read TGTGCCAGCGGCCGAGGGACAGACTACAATGAGCAGTTCTTC. This codes for CASGRGTDYNEQFF.

The chain is built from TRBV7-9 and TRBJ1-4; D is undetermined. The germline gives CDR1 SEHNR, CDR2 FQNEAQ (reference sequence). The ends were cut back, 3 bases at V and 5 bases at J, with 13 bases in the middle. The CDR3 length is 15 residues. In DNA, the CDR3 is TGTGCCAGCAGCTTTGGGAACAGTCGAAATGAAAAACTGTTTTTT. As protein: CASSFGNSRNEKLFF.

The rearrangement joins TRBV11-2 to TRBJ2-1; no clear D. This CDR3 has 14 amino acids. Trimming took 5 bases from V and 6 from J, leaving 14 bases between them. In germline, CDR1 is SGHAT, CDR2 FQNNGV. CDR3 amino acids: CASSPRIERNEQFF. The CDR3 bases are TGTGCCAGCAGCCCTCGGATAGAGCGCAATGAGCAGTTCTTC.

V and J are TRBV28 and TRBJ1-5, with 9 bases that match TRBD1. The V segment lost 6 bases and the J segment 7 bases; nucleotides outside the gene matches: 4. Germline assignment: CDR1 MDHEN and CDR2 SYDVKM. This CDR3 contains 13 residues. CDR3 bases: TGTGCCAGCAGGAGGACAGGGGACCAGCCCCAGCATTTT. Encoded protein: CASRRTGDQPQHF. Looking up the rest from reference TRBV28 and TRBJ1-5 gives the full variable domain: DVKVTQSSRYLVKRTGEKVFLECVQDMDHENMFWYRQDPGLGLRLIYFSYDVKMKEKGDIPEGYSVSREKKERFSLILESASTNQTSMYLCASRRTGDQPQHFGDGTRLSIL.

This clonotype was observed a few times. J is TRBJ2-3 and V is TRBV12-3 or TRBV12-4; TRBD1 aligns across 8 bases. The CDR3 sequence is 14 residues long. The ends lost 6 bases at V and 3 bases at J; junction bases unmatched: 5. This chain's CDR3 is CASSPTGATDTQYF. For the CDR3, the DNA is TGTGCCAGCAGCCCGACAGGGGCGACAGATACGCAGTATTTT.

The rearrangement joins TRBV20-1 to TRBJ2-5; TRBD1 matches at 9 bases. V lost 1 base, J lost 1 base, and 4 bases stayed unmatched. The CDR3 totals 15 residues. Per germline, CDR1 DFQATT and CDR2 SNEGSKA (reference sequence). The CDR3 spells CSARVGTGPQETQYF. CDR3 nucleotides: TGCAGTGCTAGAGTGGGGACAGGGCCCCAAGAGACCCAGTACTTC.

This clonotype has ten or more counts. The J gene is TRBJ1-1, the V gene TRBV12-3 or TRBV12-4; D possibly corresponds to TRBD1 (6 bases). V lost 6 bases to trimming and J lost 6 bases, with 17 bases between them. CDR3 size: 14 residues. Written as DNA, the CDR3 is TGTGCCAGCAGCCCCTCCTCCCGGGGGCCTGAAGCTTTCTTT. It specifies CASSPSSRGPEAFF.

The chain uses TRBV3-1 and TRBJ2-7; 9 bases align to TRBD2. CDR1 is LGHDT, CDR2 YNNKEL, per germline (reference sequence). V gave up 4 bases and J gave up 7 bases; unmatched junction bases: 17. This CDR3 is 17 amino acids long. This CDR3 is CASSRIQASGAYNEQYF. The DNA for the CDR3 is TGTGCCAGCAGCCGGATACAAGCTAGCGGGGCTTACAATGAGCAGTACTTC.

The chain recombines TRBV4-2 with TRBJ1-2; D gene unclear. CDR1 is LGHNA, CDR2 YNFKEQ, per germline. Trimming took off 0 bases at V and 4 bases at J, with 15 bases between the two ends. The CDR3 loop spans 16 amino acids. The CDR3 region has the DNA TGTGCCAGCAGCCAAGAGGTTCTTCGGCAGGTCTATGGCTACACCTTC. This translates into CASSQEVLRQVYGYTF.

The rearrangement links TRBV2 to TRBJ2-1; TRBD2 agrees at 10 bases. The germline V gene has CDR1 SNHLY and CDR2 FYNNEI. There are 16 residues in the CDR3. V gave up 4 bases and J gave up 2 bases; unmatched junction bases: 5. CDR3 DNA: TGTGCCAGCAGTGGGTCTAGCGGGGGAACCTACAATGAGCAGTTCTTC. It codes for CASSGSSGGTYNEQFF.

The rearrangement links TRBV29-1 to TRBJ2-1; TRBD2 matches at 12 bases. Per germline, CDR1 SQVTM and CDR2 ANQGSEA. The CDR3 is made up of 15 amino acids. Losses at the gene ends were 7 bases for V and 5 bases for J; bases not matched to a gene: 9. The CDR3 loop reads CSAGSRTSGNNEQFF. DNA of the CDR3: TGCAGCGCTGGTTCTCGGACTAGCGGGAACAATGAGCAGTTCTTC.

This clonotype showed up just once. J is TRBJ2-5 and V is TRBV7-9; 8 positions match TRBD1. J lost 11 bases, V lost 1 base, and 9 bases had no gene match. From germline, CDR1 is SEHNR and CDR2 FQNEAQ (reference sequence). The CDR3 covers 14 residues. CDR3 protein: CASSLGTGYNEQYF. In DNA, the CDR3 is TGTGCCAGCAGCTTAGGGACAGGGTACAATGAGCAGTACTTC.

V is TRBV29-1 and J is TRBJ2-1, with D unclear. The closer fit of TRBJ2-7 to the DNA end suggests the J call may be wrong. Germline V CDR1 and CDR2: SQVTM, ANQGSEA. This CDR3 has 13 amino acids. The DNA for the CDR3 is TGCAGCGCCCGGGCTGGCTCCTACAATGAGCAGTACTTC. This gives the protein CSARAGSYNEQYF.

The V gene is TRBV28, the J gene TRBJ1-1; no firm D call. The germline V gene encodes CDR1 MDHEN and CDR2 SYDVKM. This CDR3 is built from 13 residues. Trimming took 7 bases from V and 4 from J, leaving 13 bases between them. The CDR3 here is CASIASVRTEAFF. The CDR3 region has the DNA TGTGCCAGCATTGCATCGGTTCGCACTGAAGCTTTCTTT.

V usage is TRBV4-2 and J usage is TRBJ1-1; unclear D gene. This CDR3 is built from 13 residues. CDR1 is LGHNA, CDR2 YNFKEQ, per germline. Trimming pared 6 bases from V and 0 bases from J, leaving 8 bases between. The CDR3 region is CASRRSVNTEAFF. The CDR3 bases are TGTGCCAGCAGGCGCAGCGTGAACACTGAAGCTTTCTTT.

This clonotype was counted only a few times. This chain connects TRBV4-1 to TRBJ2-1; a possible D gene is TRBD1 (6 bases). V lost 0 bases and J 8 bases, leaving 20 bases between the germline ends. The CDR3 spans 17 residues. The germline gives CDR1 MGHRA, CDR2 YSYEKL. Here the CDR3 reads CASSQDPSRGGFDEQFF. CDR3 coding DNA: TGCGCCAGCAGCCAAGATCCCTCCAGGGGTGGTTTCGATGAGCAGTTCTTC.

This clonotype turned up a few times. V and J are TRBV10-2 and TRBJ2-1; 8 bases match TRBD2. The CDR3 is made up of 15 amino acids. The trim removed 5 bases at V and 9 bases at J, leaving 12 bases unmatched. Per the germline V gene, CDR1 is WSHSY and CDR2 is SAAADI. The CDR3 is CASSFGPSGGGEQFF. The CDR3 DNA is TGCGCCAGCAGTTTTGGCCCGAGCGGGGGTGGTGAGCAGTTCTTC.

This chain connects TRBV7-2 to TRBJ2-1; 12 positions match TRBD1. The CDR3 consists of 16 residues. J was trimmed by 0 bases and V by 5 bases; bases with no gene match: 2. The V gene's germline CDR1 is SGHTA and CDR2 FQGNSA. The chain's CDR3 is CASSGTGGYSYNEQFF. The CDR3 DNA is TGTGCCAGCAGCGGGACAGGGGGCTACTCCTACAATGAGCAGTTCTTC.